This T cell receptor (beta chain) was sequenced in a study of blood T cell repertoires in COVID-19. Study overall: Sites in the United States, Italy and Spain provided acute and convalescent COVID-19 samples. T cells, B-cell-depleted T cells, or PBMCs supplied cDNA or gDNA.

How the authors handled the data: Amplification of reference gene primers was used by the study to estimate nucleated cell counts. Some clones are missing from TCRdb's copy, which holds only in-frame ones; the method was immunoSEQ multiplex PCR. Clonal size and the V and J genes are those of that table, whereas D and trimming came from the DNA. The table includes under 250,000 clones, more than 65% detected once. Specimen: peripheral blood. The receptor's source is a human donor in a cohort sampled during active COVID-19.

The CDR3 coding sequence is TGTGCCAGCAGCTTAGTATCCAGGGAGACCCAGTACTTC. It specifies CASSLVSRETQYF. This rearrangement joins TRBV7-8 to TRBJ2-5; no definite D call. Germline assignment: CDR1 SGHVS and CDR2 FQNEAQ. The CDR3 length is 13 residues. V gave up 1 base and J gave up 5 bases, with 8 bases separating them.